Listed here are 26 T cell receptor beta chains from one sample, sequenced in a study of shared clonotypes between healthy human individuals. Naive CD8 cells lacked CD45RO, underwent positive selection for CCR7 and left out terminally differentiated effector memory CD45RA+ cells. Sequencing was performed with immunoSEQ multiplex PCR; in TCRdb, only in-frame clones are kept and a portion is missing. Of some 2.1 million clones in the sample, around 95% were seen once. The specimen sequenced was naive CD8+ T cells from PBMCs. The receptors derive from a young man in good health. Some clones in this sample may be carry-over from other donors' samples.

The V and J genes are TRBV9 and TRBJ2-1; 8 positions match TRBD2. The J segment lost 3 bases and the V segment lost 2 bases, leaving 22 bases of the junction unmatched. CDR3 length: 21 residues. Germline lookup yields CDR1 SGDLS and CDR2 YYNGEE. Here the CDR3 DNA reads TGTGCCAGCAGCGTCCCGGTCTTGGAGGTGGAACGGGAGGGCCGCTACAATGAGCAGTTCTTC. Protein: CASSVPVLEVEREGRYNEQFF.

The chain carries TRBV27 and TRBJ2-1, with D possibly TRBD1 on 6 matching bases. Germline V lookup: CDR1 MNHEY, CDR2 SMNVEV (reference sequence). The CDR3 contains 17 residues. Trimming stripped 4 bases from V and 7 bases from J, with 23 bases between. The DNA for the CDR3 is TGTGCCAGCAGTTACAGGGCCGTTCAAAACCCAGTGAATGAGCAGTTCTTC. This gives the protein CASSYRAVQNPVNEQFF.

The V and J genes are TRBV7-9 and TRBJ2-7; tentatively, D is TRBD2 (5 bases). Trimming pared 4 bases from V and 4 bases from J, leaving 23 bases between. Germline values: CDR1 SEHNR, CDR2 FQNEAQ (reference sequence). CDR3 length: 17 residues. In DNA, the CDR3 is TGTGCCAGCAGCTCGAGATTACGGGGTTTACTAACTTACGAGCAGTACTTC. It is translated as CASSSRLRGLLTYEQYF.

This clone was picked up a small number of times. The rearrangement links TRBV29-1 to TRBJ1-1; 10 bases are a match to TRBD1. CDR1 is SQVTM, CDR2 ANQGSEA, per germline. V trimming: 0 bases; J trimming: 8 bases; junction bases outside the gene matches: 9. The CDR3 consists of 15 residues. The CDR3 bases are TGCAGCGTTGAAGACAGACAGGGGGCAGGCGGAGAAGCTTTCTTT. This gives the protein CSVEDRQGAGGEAFF.

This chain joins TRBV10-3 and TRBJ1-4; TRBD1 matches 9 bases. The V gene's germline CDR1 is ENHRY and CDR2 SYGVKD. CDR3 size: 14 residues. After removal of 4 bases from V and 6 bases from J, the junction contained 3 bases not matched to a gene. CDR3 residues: CAISAGTGYEKLFF. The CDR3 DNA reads TGTGCCATCAGTGCTGGGACAGGGTATGAAAAACTGTTTTTT.

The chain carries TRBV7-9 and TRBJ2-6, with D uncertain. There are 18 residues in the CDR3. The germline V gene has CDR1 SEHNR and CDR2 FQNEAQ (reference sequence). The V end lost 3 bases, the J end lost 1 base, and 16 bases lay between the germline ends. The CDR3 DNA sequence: TGTGCCAGCAGCTTCGGATGGGGTATGGCATCTGGGGCCAACGTCCTGACTTTC. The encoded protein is CASSFGWGMASGANVLTF.

This CDR3 reads CASSRESRTDTQYF. CDR3 coding DNA: TGCGCCAGCAGCCGGGAATCTCGCACAGATACGCAGTATTTT. J is TRBJ2-3 and V is TRBV10-1, with D tentatively TRBD2 (5 bases). CDR1 is WNHNN and CDR2 is SYGVQD in the germline V gene (reference sequence). V lost 6 bases to trimming and J lost 1 base, with 11 bases between them. CDR3 length equals 14 residues.

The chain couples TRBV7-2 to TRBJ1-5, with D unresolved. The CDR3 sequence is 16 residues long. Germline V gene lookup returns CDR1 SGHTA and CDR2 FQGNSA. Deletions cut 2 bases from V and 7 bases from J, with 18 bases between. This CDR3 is CASSLRLGSAGQPQHF. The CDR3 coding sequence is TGTGCCAGCAGCTTACGATTGGGGTCTGCTGGCCAGCCCCAGCATTTT.

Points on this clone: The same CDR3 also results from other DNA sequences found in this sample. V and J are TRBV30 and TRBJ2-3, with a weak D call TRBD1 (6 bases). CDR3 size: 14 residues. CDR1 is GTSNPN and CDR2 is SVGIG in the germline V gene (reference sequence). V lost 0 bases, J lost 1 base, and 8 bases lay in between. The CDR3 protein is CAWSVGAGTDTQYF. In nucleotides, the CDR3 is TGTGCCTGGAGTGTGGGGGCGGGCACAGATACGCAGTATTTT.

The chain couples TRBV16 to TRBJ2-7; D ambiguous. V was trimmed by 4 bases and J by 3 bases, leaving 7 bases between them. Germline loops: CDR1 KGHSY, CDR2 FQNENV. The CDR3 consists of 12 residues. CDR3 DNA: TGTGCCAGCAGCCCAAACGTCTACGAGCAGTACTTC. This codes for CASSPNVYEQYF.

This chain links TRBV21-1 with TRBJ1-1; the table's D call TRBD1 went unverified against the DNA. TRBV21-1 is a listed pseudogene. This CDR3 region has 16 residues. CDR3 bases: TGTGCCAGCAGCCCCCGGACAGGGTCCTTGAACACTGAAGCTTTCTTT. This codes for CASSPRTGSLNTEAFF.

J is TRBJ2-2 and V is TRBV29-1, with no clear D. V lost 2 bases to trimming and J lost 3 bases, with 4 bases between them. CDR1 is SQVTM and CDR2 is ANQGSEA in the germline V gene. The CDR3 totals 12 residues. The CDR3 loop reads CSVELDTGELFF. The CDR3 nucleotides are TGCAGCGTTGAATTAGACACCGGGGAGCTGTTTTTT.

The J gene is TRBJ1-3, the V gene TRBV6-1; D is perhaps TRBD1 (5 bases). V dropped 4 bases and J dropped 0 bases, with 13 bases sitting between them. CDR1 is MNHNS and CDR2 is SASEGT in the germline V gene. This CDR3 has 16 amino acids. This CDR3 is CASSVSGKSSGNTIYF. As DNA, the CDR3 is TGTGCCAGCAGTGTATCAGGGAAAAGCTCTGGAAACACCATATATTTT.

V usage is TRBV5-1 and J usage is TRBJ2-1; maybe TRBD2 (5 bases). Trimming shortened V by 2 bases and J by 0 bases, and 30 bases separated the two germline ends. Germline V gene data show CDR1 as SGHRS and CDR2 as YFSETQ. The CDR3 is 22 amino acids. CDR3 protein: CASSFPLGSGSGVSGSYNEQFF. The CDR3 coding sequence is TGCGCCAGCAGCTTTCCACTTGGGAGTGGTTCCGGAGTATCGGGCTCCTACAATGAGCAGTTCTTC. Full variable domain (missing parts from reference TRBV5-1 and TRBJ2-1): KAGVTQTPRYLIKTRGQQVTLSCSPISGHRSVSWYQQTPGQGLQFLFEYFSETQRNKGNFPGRFSGRQFSNSRSEMNVSTLELGDSALYLCASSFPLGSGSGVSGSYNEQFFGPGTRLTVL.

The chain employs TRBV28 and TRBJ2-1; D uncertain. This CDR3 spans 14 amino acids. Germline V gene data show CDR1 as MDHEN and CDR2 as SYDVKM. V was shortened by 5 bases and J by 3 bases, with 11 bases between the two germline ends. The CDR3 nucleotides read TGTGCCAGCAGTCCGCAGGCCCTCTACAATGAGCAGTTCTTC. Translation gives CASSPQALYNEQFF.

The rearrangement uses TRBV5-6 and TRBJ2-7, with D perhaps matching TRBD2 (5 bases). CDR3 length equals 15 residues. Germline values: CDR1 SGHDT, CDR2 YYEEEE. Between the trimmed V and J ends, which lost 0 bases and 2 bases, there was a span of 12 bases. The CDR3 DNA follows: TGTGCCAGCAGCTTGGGAGGGATCCGGGCCTACGAGCAGTACTTC. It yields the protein CASSLGGIRAYEQYF.

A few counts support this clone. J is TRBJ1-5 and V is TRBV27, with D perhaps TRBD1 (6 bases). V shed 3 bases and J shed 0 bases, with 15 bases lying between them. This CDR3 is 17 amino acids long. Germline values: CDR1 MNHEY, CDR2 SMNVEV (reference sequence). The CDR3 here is CASSFLGGQNSNQPQHF. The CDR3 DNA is TGTGCCAGCAGTTTTCTAGGCGGACAGAATAGCAATCAGCCCCAGCATTTT.

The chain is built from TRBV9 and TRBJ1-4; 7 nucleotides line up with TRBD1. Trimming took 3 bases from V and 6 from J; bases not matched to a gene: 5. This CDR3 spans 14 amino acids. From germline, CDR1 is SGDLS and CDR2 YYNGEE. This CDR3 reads CASSASGTDEKLFF. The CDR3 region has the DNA TGTGCCAGCAGCGCATCCGGGACAGATGAAAAACTGTTTTTT.

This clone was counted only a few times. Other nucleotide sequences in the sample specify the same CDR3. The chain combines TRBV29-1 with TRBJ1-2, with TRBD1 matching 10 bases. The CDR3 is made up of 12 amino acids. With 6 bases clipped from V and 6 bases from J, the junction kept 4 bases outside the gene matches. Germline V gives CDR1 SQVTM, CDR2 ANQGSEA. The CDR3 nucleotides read TGCAGCGTGAGGACAGGGGGTGATGGCTACACCTTC. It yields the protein CSVRTGGDGYTF.

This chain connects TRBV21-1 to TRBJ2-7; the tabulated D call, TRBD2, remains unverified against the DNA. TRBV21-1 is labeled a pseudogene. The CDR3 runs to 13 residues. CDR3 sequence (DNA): TGTGCCAGGCATGGAGGGGAGTATTGGGAGCAGTACTTC. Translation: CARHGGEYWEQYF.

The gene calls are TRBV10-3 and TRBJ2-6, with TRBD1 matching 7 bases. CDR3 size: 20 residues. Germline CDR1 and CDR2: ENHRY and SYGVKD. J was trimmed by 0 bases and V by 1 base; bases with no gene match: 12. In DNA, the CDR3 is TGTGCCATCAGTGAGTTTAGGGGCAGGGGGAACCTCTCTGGGGCCAACGTCCTGACTTTC. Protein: CAISEFRGRGNLSGANVLTF.

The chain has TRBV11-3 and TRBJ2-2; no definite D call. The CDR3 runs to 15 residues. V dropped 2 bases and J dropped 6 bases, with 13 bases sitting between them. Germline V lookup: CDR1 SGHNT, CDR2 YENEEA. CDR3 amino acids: CASSLLGPQPGELFF. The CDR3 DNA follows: TGTGCCAGCAGCTTATTGGGCCCCCAGCCCGGGGAGCTGTTTTTT.

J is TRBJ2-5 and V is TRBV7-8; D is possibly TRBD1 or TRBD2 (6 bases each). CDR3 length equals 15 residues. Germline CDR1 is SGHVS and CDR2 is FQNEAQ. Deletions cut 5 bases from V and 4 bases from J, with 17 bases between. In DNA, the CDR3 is TGTGCCAGCAGCAAGGAGGGGGGAACTACAGAGACCCAGTACTTC. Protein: CASSKEGGTTETQYF.

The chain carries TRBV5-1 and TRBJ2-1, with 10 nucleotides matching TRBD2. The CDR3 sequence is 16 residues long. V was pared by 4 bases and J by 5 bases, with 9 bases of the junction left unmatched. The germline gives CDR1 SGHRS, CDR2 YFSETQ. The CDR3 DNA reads TGCGCCAGCAGCCTAACCGGACTAGCGGTAAACAATGAGCAGTTCTTC. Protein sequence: CASSLTGLAVNNEQFF.

The CDR3: CASSGGTSGSNEQFF. For the CDR3, the DNA is TGTGCCAGCAGTGGCGGGACTAGCGGGAGTAATGAGCAGTTCTTC. J is TRBJ2-1 and V is TRBV27; TRBD2 agrees at 14 bases. CDR3 length: 15 amino acids. Germline V gene data show CDR1 as MNHEY and CDR2 as SMNVEV (reference sequence). The V gene end was trimmed by 5 bases and the J gene end by 7 bases; junction bases not matched to a gene: 4.

As DNA, the CDR3 is TGTGCCAGCAGTGACGCTAGCGCCTGGAGCTCCTACAATGAGCAGTTCTTC. Protein: CASSDASAWSSYNEQFF. This chain connects TRBV6-1 to TRBJ2-1; tentatively, D is TRBD2 (6 bases). CDR1 is MNHNS and CDR2 is SASEGT in the germline V gene. The CDR3 is 17 residues long. The ends were cut back, 3 bases at V and 0 bases at J, with 15 bases in the middle.